This record concerns one T cell receptor beta chain sequence. What this receptor recognizes is not known. No much larger clonotype is one base removed from it; base qualities were not supplied. The data derive from a study of shared clonotypes between healthy human individuals (dated by TCRdb to 2019 to 2021). With respect to the entire study: A few men and a couple of women, aged 18 to 49 years, made up the cohort. For each donor, CD4 naive and CD4 memory were each run on three plates, CD8 naive on two plates, and CD8 memory on one plate. To estimate repertoire size and how much clonotypes are shared between individuals, the study performed deep sequencing of blood TCR repertoires from five healthy adults. To increase sequencing depth and limit assay-specific biases, different laboratories used diverse techniques to prepare libraries and sequence TCR repertoires. Leukapheresis yielded between about 0.85 and 9.5 billion PBMCs per donor. The full study reports these points: Across a handful of donors, roughly 5% of naive CD4, approximately 4% of naive CD8, about 2.3% of memory CD4, and about 0.44% of memory CD8 clonotypes were shared. Incomplete sequencing was indicated by rarefaction of sorted-subset datasets, despite the large sequencing depth. Naive subsets generally had larger estimated clonotype richness than memory subsets did. The genetic and exposure-history diversity represented was limited by the small number of donors. Only blood was sampled, and tissue TCR repertoires likely differ from those in blood. Compared with non-shared clonotypes, clonotypes shared by all four sorted-subset donors had higher generation probabilities. Pairwise subsampling led to the expectation that sequencing depth would affect the degree of clonotype sharing among donors.

Taken from cysteine to phenylalanine, the CDR3 has 15 residues. The retained sequence is limited to the CDR3, 45 bases, with the frame set at the first base. From a lookup of the germline V gene, CDR1 and CDR2 are SGHTA and FQGNSA. V is trimmed back by 2 bases and J by 5 bases, and the junction contains 5 bases that no gene match accounts for. Using the deep immunoSEQ assay, TCR CDR3 regions were amplified from genomic DNA by multiplex PCR. For each cell subset, the extracted genomic DNA was distributed evenly across all wells of several immunoSEQ 96-well plates, and each plate served as one replicate. For sorted subsets, roughly 0.2 ug genomic DNA, equal to some 30,000 T cell genomes, was loaded into each replicate PCR. Purified libraries were quantified with a Qubit 3.0 fluorometer, sized on a Bioanalyzer 2100, and re-quantified with the KAPA Library Quantification kit. Every immunoSEQ 96-well plate was sequenced on a dedicated single-read 150-cycle Illumina NextSeq 550 flow cell. As for the authors' bioinformatics: The immunoSEQ output contained only junctional sequences without quality scores, so filtering could not match that applied to full-length reads. Sequences were annotated with PyIR, a Python wrapper for IgBLAST v1.9, using IMGT germline references to assign V/J genes and CDR3. Any read was removed if the V/J assignment was weak (E-value above 1e-6), the CDR3 was missing, or the read contained stop codons, out-of-frame junctions, or ambiguous translated residues. V3J clonotypes were defined as sequences sharing the same inferred V gene, J gene, and CDR3 amino acid sequence. Percentage overlap between repertoires was computed as shared unique clonotypes divided by the size of the smaller repertoire. Three approaches were used to assess repertoire richness: RTK rarefaction, the Chao1 estimator, and Recon v2.1 estimates of unobserved clonotypes. OLGA was used to compute generation probabilities for all TCRbeta clonotypes that the gDNA method yielded from four donors. TCRdb provides this immuneACCESS table in a form limited to in-frame rearrangements. Some clones are lacking; in checked studies, under half of them reflect an unresolved V gene, and why the rest are absent is not known. V and J calls plus clone size are reproduced from that table; the DNA served to infer D and trimming. The sample data list under 1,100,000 clones, and approximately 80% of these were observed just once. Together, the top ten hold roughly 0.57% of the sample.

The donors were healthy, HIV-negative adults with no recently reported acute infections or vaccinations. Every donor was a Caucasian adult residing in Nashville, Tennessee, USA. CD4+ T cells were enriched through magnetic negative selection, after which naive cells were positively selected on CD45RA and the remaining negative fraction served as the memory subset. Blood was collected by leukapheresis, and PBMCs were isolated by Ficoll-Histopaque density gradient centrifugation and then cryopreserved in liquid nitrogen vapor phase. Analytical flow cytometry was used to check the purity and quantity of each magnetically sorted T cell population. From each sorted fraction, genomic DNA was isolated and quantified by UV absorbance on a Nanodrop 2000c.

Sequencing input: memory CD4+ T cells from PBMCs. Interpreted using the paper, the cell subset or site label stands for: CD45RA-negative fraction. This receptor was obtained from a man aged 18 to 29 in good health. Some clones in this sample may be carry-over from other donors' samples. The chain joins TRBV7-2 to TRBJ1-1; 10 central bases correspond to TRBD1. CDR3 loop: CASSLTGTGDTEAFF. The nucleotides read TGTGCCAGCAGCTTAACCGGGACAGGGGATACTGAAGCTTTCTTT. Reference TRBV7-2 and TRBJ1-1 proteins supply the regions before and after the CDR3; the full variable domain is: GAGVSQSPSNKVTEKGKDVELRCDPISGHTALYWYRQSLGQGLEFLIYFQGNSAPDKSGLPSDRFSAERTGGSVSTLTIQRTQQEDSAVYLCASSLTGTGDTEAFFGQGTRLTVV.